This record looks at one T cell receptor beta chain sequence and its context. The same CDR3 is also encoded by other DNA sequences in this sample. CDR3 length: 14 residues. From germline, CDR1 is SGHRS and CDR2 YFSETQ. V gave up 5 bases and J gave up 0 bases, with 8 bases separating them. The protocol was immunoSEQ multiplex PCR, while the TCRdb copy is restricted to in-frame clones and leaves out a portion. The repertoire includes around 150,000 clones, approximately 94% of them detected once, and 1.3% sits in the top ten. The data belong to a study of T cell responses to AZD1222 COVID-19 vaccine. The V call is TRBV5-1, the J call TRBJ1-4, with TRBD1 as a possible D gene (5 bases). Sequenced material: peripheral blood, taken on day 0 of AZD1222 vaccination. This sequence originates from an adult in good health. CDR3 region: CASSSTATNEKLFF. The CDR3 region has the DNA TGCGCCAGCAGTTCGACAGCAACTAATGAAAAACTGTTTTTT.